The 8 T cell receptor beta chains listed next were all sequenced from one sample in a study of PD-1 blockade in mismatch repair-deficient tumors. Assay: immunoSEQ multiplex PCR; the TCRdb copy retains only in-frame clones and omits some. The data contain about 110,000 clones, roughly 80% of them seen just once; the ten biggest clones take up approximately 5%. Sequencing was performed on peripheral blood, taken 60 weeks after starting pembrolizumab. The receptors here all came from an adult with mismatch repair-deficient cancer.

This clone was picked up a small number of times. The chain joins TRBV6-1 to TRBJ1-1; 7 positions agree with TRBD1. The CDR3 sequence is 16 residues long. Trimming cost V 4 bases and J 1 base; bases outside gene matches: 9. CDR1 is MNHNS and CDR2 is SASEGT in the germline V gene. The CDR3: CASSVTGELWNTEAFF. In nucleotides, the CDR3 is TGTGCCAGCAGTGTTACAGGGGAGTTGTGGAACACTGAAGCTTTCTTT.

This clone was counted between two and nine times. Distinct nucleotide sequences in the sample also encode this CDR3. The CDR3 coding sequence is TGTGCCAGCAGCTTAACAAGGGAGGAGACCCAGTACTTC. It translates to CASSLTREETQYF. This chain uses TRBV7-3 with TRBJ2-5, with D possibly being TRBD2 (5 bases). Trimming left V 0 bases short and J 5 bases short, with 7 bases between. CDR3 length: 13 residues. The V gene's germline CDR1 is SGHTA and CDR2 FQGTGA. Full variable domain (outside the CDR3, taken from reference TRBV7-3 and TRBJ2-5): GAGVSQTPSNKVTEKGKYVELRCDPISGHTALYWYRQSLGQGPEFLIYFQGTGAADDSGLPNDRFFAVRPEGSVSTLKIQRTERGDSAVYLCASSLTREETQYFGPGTRLLVL.

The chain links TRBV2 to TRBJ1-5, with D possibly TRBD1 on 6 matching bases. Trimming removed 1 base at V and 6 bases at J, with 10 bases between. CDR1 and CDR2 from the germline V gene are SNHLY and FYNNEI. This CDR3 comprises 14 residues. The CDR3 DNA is TGTGCCAGCAGTGAAGTCAGGGGCAGTCAGCCCCAGCATTTT. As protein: CASSEVRGSQPQHF.

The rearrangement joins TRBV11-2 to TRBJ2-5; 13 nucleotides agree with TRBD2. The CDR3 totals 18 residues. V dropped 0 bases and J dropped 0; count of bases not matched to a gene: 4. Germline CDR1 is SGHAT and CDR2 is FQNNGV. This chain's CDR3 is CASSLDLLAGGHQETQYF. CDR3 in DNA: TGTGCCAGCAGCTTAGATTTACTAGCGGGGGGGCACCAAGAGACCCAGTACTTC.

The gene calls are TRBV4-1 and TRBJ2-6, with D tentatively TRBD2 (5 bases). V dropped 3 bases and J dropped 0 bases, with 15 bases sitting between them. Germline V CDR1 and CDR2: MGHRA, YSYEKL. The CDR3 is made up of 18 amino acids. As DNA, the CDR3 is TGCGCCAGCAGCCAGAAGCCCGCGGGTAACTCTGGGGCCAACGTCCTGACTTTC. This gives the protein CASSQKPAGNSGANVLTF.

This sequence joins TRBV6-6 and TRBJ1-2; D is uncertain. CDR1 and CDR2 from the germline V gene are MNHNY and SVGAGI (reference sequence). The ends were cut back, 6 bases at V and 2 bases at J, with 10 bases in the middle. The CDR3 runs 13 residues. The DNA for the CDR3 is TGTGCCAGCAGCCCCCCGGACAACTATGGCTACACCTTC. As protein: CASSPPDNYGYTF.

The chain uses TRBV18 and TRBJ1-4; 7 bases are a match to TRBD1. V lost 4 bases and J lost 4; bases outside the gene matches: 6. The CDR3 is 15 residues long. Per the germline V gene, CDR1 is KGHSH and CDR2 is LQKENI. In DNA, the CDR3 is TGTGCCAGCTCACGAAGCGGGACAGTTAATGAAAAACTGTTTTTT. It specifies CASSRSGTVNEKLFF.

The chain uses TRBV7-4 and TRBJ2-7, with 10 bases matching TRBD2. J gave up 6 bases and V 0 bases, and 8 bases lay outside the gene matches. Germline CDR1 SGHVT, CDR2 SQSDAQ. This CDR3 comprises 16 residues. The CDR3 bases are TGTGCCAGCAGCTTAGCCAGAAGCGGGAGGGCCAGCGAGCAGTACTTC. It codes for CASSLARSGRASEQYF.